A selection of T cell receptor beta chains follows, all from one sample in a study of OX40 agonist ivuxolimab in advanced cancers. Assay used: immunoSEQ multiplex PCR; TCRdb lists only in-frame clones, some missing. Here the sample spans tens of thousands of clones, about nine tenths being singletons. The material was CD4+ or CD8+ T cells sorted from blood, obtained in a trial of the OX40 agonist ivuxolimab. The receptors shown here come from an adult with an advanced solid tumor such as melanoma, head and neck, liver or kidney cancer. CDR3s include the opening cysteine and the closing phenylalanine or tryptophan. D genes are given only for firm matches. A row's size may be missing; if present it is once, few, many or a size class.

cdr3_nt: TGCGCCAGCAGCTTGGACCGGGGCGACACTGAAGCTTTCTTT
cdr3_aa: CASSLDRGDTEAFF
j_call: TRBJ1-1
d_call: .
cdr3_length: 14
v_call: TRBV5-1
clone_size: few

cdr3_nt: TGTGCCAGCAGCCCAATTAGGACAGGGGGCGGCGATGGCTACACCTTC
cdr3_aa: CASSPIRTGGGDGYTF
j_call: TRBJ1-2
d_call: TRBD1
cdr3_length: 16
v_call: TRBV7-8
clone_size: .

cdr3_nt: TGTGCCTGGAGTGCCGGGACTAGCGGGACACAAGAGACCCAGTACTTC
cdr3_aa: CAWSAGTSGTQETQYF
j_call: TRBJ2-5
d_call: TRBD2
cdr3_length: 16
v_call: TRBV30
clone_size: .

cdr3_nt: TGCAGCGTCGAAGATTGGGACAGCCGCTCCGGGGCCAACGTCCTGACTTTC
cdr3_aa: CSVEDWDSRSGANVLTF
j_call: TRBJ2-6
d_call: TRBD1
cdr3_length: 17
v_call: TRBV29-1
clone_size: .

cdr3_nt: TGTGCCAGCAGCTTACAGGGGATGAGTTATGGCTACACCTTC
cdr3_aa: CASSLQGMSYGYTF
j_call: TRBJ1-2
d_call: .
cdr3_length: 14
v_call: TRBV7-3
clone_size: .

cdr3_nt: TGTGCCAGCAGTTCCCCCGGGAATTACGAGCAGTACTTC
cdr3_aa: CASSSPGNYEQYF
j_call: TRBJ2-7
d_call: .
cdr3_length: 13
v_call: TRBV7-2
clone_size: .

cdr3_nt: TGTGCCAGCAGCTTGGACAGAGCGGGAGTACCCGAGCAGTACTTC
cdr3_aa: CASSLDRAGVPEQYF
j_call: TRBJ2-7
d_call: TRBD2
cdr3_length: 15
v_call: TRBV5-4
clone_size: .

cdr3_nt: TGTGCCAGTAGTGTCACCGGGGAGCTGTTTTTT
cdr3_aa: CASSVTGELFF
j_call: TRBJ2-2
d_call: .
cdr3_length: 11
v_call: TRBV19
clone_size: .

cdr3_nt: TGTGCCAGCAGGCCTAGCGGGGGGCCCTACGAGCAGTACTTC
cdr3_aa: CASRPSGGPYEQYF
j_call: TRBJ2-7
d_call: TRBD2
cdr3_length: 14
v_call: TRBV28
clone_size: .

cdr3_nt: TGCGCCAGCAGCTCCTGGACAGGGGTGGACGAGCAGTACTTC
cdr3_aa: CASSSWTGVDEQYF
j_call: TRBJ2-7
d_call: TRBD1
cdr3_length: 14
v_call: TRBV5-1
clone_size: .

cdr3_nt: TGCAGCGTTAAGGGTCTAGACTTTCTGAACACTGAAGCTTTCTTT
cdr3_aa: CSVKGLDFLNTEAFF
j_call: TRBJ1-1
d_call: .
cdr3_length: 15
v_call: TRBV29-1
clone_size: .

cdr3_nt: TGCGCCAGCAGCCCGAGCGGGAGCATCTACAATGAGCAGTTCTTC
cdr3_aa: CASSPSGSIYNEQFF
j_call: TRBJ2-1
d_call: TRBD2
cdr3_length: 15
v_call: TRBV4-1
clone_size: .

cdr3_nt: TGTGCCAGCAGCACCCGACAGTACAATGAGCAGTTCTTC
cdr3_aa: CASSTRQYNEQFF
j_call: TRBJ2-1
d_call: .
cdr3_length: 13
v_call: TRBV7-2
clone_size: .

cdr3_nt: TGTGCCAGCACCATGGGTTGGACTTTTACCTACGAGCAGTACTTC
cdr3_aa: CASTMGWTFTYEQYF
j_call: TRBJ2-7
d_call: .
cdr3_length: 15
v_call: TRBV2
clone_size: .

cdr3_nt: TGCGCCAGCAGCGAGGACGTCCGGACTAGTCGGTACGAGCAGTACTTC
cdr3_aa: CASSEDVRTSRYEQYF
j_call: TRBJ2-7
d_call: TRBD2
cdr3_length: 16
v_call: TRBV5-1
clone_size: .

cdr3_nt: TGCGCCAGCGCGCCCCAGGGAGCGGTATTTTACAATGAGCAGTTCTTC
cdr3_aa: CASAPQGAVFYNEQFF
j_call: TRBJ2-1
d_call: .
cdr3_length: 16
v_call: TRBV4-1
clone_size: .

cdr3_nt: TGCGCCAGCAGCGAAGGGACAGGGGGCGGGAGGTGGAACAATGAGCAGTTCTTC
cdr3_aa: CASSEGTGGGRWNNEQFF
j_call: TRBJ2-1
d_call: TRBD1
cdr3_length: 18
v_call: TRBV5-1
clone_size: .

cdr3_nt: TGTGCCAGTTTTTTTTCCCCAAAAAGGAGGGCTAGGGAGGAGACCCAGTACTTC
cdr3_aa: CASFFSPKRRAREETQYF
j_call: TRBJ2-5
d_call: .
cdr3_length: 18
v_call: TRBV19
clone_size: .

cdr3_nt: TGTGCCAGCAGCTCACAGGGCCGGCACACTAGCACAGATACGCAGTATTTT
cdr3_aa: CASSSQGRHTSTDTQYF
j_call: TRBJ2-3
d_call: .
cdr3_length: 17
v_call: TRBV11-3
clone_size: .

cdr3_nt: TGTGCCAGCAGTGTGGGGACCGGGGCCAACGTCCTGACTTTC
cdr3_aa: CASSVGTGANVLTF
j_call: TRBJ2-6
d_call: .
cdr3_length: 14
v_call: TRBV25-1
clone_size: .

cdr3_nt: TGTGCCAGCAGCTTAATGCGTCAGGGGAATTCACCCCTCCACTTT
cdr3_aa: CASSLMRQGNSPLHF
j_call: TRBJ1-6
d_call: .
cdr3_length: 15
v_call: TRBV7-2
clone_size: .

cdr3_nt: TGTGCCAGCAGCCAAGTAAAGGCTTCGACAGATACGCAGTATTTT
cdr3_aa: CASSQVKASTDTQYF
j_call: TRBJ2-3
d_call: .
cdr3_length: 15
v_call: TRBV4-2
clone_size: .

cdr3_nt: TGTGCCAGCAGCTTTCGGATCTTGTACACCGGGGAGCTGTTTTTT
cdr3_aa: CASSFRILYTGELFF
j_call: TRBJ2-2
d_call: .
cdr3_length: 15
v_call: TRBV5-6
clone_size: .

cdr3_nt: TGCGCCAGCAGCCGATCTAGCGGGAGCTCCGAGCAGTACTTC
cdr3_aa: CASSRSSGSSEQYF
j_call: TRBJ2-7
d_call: TRBD2
cdr3_length: 14
v_call: TRBV4-1
clone_size: .

cdr3_nt: TGTGCCAGCAGCGGACAGTCCTACAATGAGCAGTTCTTC
cdr3_aa: CASSGQSYNEQFF
j_call: TRBJ2-1
d_call: .
cdr3_length: 13
v_call: TRBV7-9
clone_size: .

cdr3_nt: TGTGCCAGCAGTTTGGCGGACAGAGGGTACGGCTACACCTTC
cdr3_aa: CASSLADRGYGYTF
j_call: TRBJ1-2
d_call: .
cdr3_length: 14
v_call: TRBV28
clone_size: .

cdr3_nt: TGCAGTGCTCTAGGGGGCTATGGCTACACCTTC
cdr3_aa: CSALGGYGYTF
j_call: TRBJ1-2
d_call: .
cdr3_length: 11
v_call: TRBV20-1
clone_size: .